Below, 2 T cell receptor beta chains from the same sample are listed, as sequenced in a study of T cell repertoires in cytomegalovirus infection. TCRdb independently ran MiXCR on the reads; one entry per CDR3 protein. The data contain some 390,000 distinct CDR3 sequences, about a sixth of them singletons. Sample: PBMCs. Receptors were obtained from a human donor in good health (CMV status not recorded). Some clones in this sample may be carry-over from other donors' samples.

The table lists this clonotype with many counts. The V and J genes are TRBV7-2 and TRBJ1-4; TRBD1 is a possible D gene (6 bases). The length of the CDR3 is 15 residues. Trimming took off 3 bases at V and 6 bases at J, with 14 bases between the two ends. The germline gives CDR1 SGHTA, CDR2 FQGNSA. The CDR3 region is CASSFGGGADEKLFF. CDR3 DNA sequence: TGTGCCAGCAGCTTCGGCGGGGGCGCGGATGAAAAACTGTTTTTT.

The sample holds a few counts of this clonotype. CDR3 in amino acids: CASSQRGTHYEQYF. CDR3 nucleotide sequence: TGTGCCAGCAGCCAACGGGGTACCCACTACGAGCAGTACTTC. This chain links TRBV3-1 with TRBJ2-7; a possible D gene is TRBD2 (5 bases). Trimming removed 2 bases at V and 3 bases at J, with 11 bases between. Germline CDR1 is LGHDT and CDR2 is YNNKEL (reference sequence). The CDR3 is 14 amino acids.